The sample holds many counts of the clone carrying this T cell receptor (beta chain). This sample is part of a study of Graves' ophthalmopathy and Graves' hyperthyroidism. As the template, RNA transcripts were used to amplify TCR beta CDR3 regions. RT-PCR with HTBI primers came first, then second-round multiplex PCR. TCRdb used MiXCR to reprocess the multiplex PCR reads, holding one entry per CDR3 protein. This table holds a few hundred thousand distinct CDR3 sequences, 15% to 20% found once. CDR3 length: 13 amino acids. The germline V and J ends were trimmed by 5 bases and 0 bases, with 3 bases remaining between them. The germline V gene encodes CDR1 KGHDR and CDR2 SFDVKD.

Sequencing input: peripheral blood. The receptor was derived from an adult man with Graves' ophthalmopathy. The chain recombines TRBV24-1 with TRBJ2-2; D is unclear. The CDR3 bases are TGTGCCACCAGTGGACCGAACACCGGGGAGCTGTTTTTT. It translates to CATSGPNTGELFF.